These T cell receptor beta chains were read from a single sample in a study of Ad26.COV2.S vaccination and SARS-CoV-2 variants. TCRdb's copy holds only in-frame clones and misses some; the assay was immunoSEQ multiplex PCR. The repertoire consists of about 680,000 clones, with roughly 90% occurring once and the leading ten covering about 1.5%. Sample: peripheral blood, taken in a trial of Ad26.COV2.S vaccine versus placebo. The receptors originated from a person aged 18-60 years who received the Ad26.COV2.S COVID-19 vaccine or a placebo. Each CDR3 is given with its conserved first and last residue.

TRBV3-1/TRBV3-2 CASSQKTAGYEQYF
TRBV10-3 CAISGLYNEQFF
TRBV5-4 CASSSPAGSYNEQFF
TRBV15 CATSLHRNYGYTF
TRBV18 CASSPDRANTGELFF
TRBV20-1 CSASGGAPFDEQFF
TRBV9 CASSVNSNTEAFF
TRBV7-9 CASSSRGGSDTEAFF
TRBV9 CASSVEGGPGANVLTF
TRBV19 CASSMGAASEGYEQYF
TRBV29-1 CSVHDRGRVTGELFF
TRBV10-3 CAISRTSGQQETQYF
TRBV7-3 CASSLRGFNTGELFF
TRBV4-3 CASSQDTSSPDTQYF
TRBV27 CASSFWGDSRSYEQYF
TRBV19 CASSKGRRGTSARYEQFF
TRBV5-5 CASSLSGTGNQPQHF
TRBV2 CASREDRPSGNTIYF
TRBV6-5 CASGQDRASNQPQHF
TRBV21-1 CASSTGQGEEPQHF
TRBV30 CAWSRPRIYEQYF
TRBV29-1 CSVGGQEYGYTF
TRBV20-1 CSARGGGELFF
TRBV7-2 CASSFGGTGGSGELFF
TRBV7-3 CASSPRGGVTLGAGELFF
TRBV11-2 CASSRTGGVKTQYF
TRBV24-1 CATGDRVGTDTQYF
TRBV12-5 CASGLYSRGLAHTDTQYF
TRBV5-6 CASSLEGGPDSYEQYF
TRBV3-1/TRBV3-2 CASSVRGTGRDEQYF
TRBV19 CASSMDIQGYTF
TRBV6-6 CASSYPGGGLNQPQHF
TRBV27 CASSLYGQENGYTF
TRBV7-2 CASSFNRDNPTQYF
TRBV7-3 CASSLNPGNYEQFF
TRBV29-1 CSVVDRGTKKLFF
TRBV27 CASSLGGVSTDTQYF